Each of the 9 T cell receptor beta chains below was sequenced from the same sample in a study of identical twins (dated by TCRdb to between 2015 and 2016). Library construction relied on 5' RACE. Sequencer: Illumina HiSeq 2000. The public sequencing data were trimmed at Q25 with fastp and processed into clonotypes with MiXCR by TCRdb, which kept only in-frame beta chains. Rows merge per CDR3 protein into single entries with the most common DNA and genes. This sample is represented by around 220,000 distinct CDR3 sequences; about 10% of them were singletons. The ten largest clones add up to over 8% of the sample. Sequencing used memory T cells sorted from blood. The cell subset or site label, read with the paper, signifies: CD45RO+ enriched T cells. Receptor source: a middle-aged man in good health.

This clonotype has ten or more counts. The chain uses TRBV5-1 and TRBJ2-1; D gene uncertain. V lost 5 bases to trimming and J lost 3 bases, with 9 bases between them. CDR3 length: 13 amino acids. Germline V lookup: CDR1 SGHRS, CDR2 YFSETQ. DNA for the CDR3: TGCGCCAGCAGTCCCGCGAACTACAATGAGCAGTTCTTC. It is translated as CASSPANYNEQFF.

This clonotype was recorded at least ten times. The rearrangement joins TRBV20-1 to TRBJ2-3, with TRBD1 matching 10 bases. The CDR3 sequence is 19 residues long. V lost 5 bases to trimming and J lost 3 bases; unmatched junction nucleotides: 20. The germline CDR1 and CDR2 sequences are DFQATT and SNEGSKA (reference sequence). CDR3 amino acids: CSAQEWTGGLWGVTDTQYF. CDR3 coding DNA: TGCAGTGCTCAGGAGTGGACAGGGGGGCTATGGGGGGTGACAGATACGCAGTATTTT.

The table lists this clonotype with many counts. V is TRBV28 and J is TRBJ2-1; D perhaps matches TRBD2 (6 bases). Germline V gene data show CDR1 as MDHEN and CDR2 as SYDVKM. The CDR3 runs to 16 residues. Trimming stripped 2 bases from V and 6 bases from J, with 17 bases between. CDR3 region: CASSLTGGMRRNEQFF. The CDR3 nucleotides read TGTGCCAGCAGTTTAACCGGGGGAATGAGGCGCAATGAGCAGTTCTTC.

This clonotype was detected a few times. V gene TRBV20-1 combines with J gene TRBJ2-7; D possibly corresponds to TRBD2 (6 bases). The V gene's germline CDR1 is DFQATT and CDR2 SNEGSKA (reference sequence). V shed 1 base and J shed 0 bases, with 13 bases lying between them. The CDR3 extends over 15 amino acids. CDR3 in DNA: TGCAGTGCTAGAGGTGCAAGCGGGTACTCCTACGAGCAGTACTTC. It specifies CSARGASGYSYEQYF.

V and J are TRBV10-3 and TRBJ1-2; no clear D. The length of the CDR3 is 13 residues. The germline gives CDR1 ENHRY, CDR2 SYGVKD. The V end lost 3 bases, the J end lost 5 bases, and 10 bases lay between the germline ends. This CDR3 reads CAISDRGWYGYTF. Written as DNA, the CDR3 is TGTGCCATCAGTGACCGGGGATGGTATGGCTACACCTTC.

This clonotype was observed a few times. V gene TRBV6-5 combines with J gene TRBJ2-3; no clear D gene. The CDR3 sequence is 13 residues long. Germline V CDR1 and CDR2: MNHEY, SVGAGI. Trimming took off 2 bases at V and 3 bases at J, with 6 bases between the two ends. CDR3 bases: TGTGCCAGCAGTTACACCCGGACAGATACGCAGTATTTT. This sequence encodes CASSYTRTDTQYF.

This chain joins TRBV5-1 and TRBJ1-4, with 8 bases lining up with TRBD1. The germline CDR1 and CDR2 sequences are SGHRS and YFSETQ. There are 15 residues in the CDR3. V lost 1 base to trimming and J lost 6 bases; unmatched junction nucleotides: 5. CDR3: CASSLTGTGYEKLFF. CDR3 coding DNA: TGCGCCAGCAGCTTGACCGGGACAGGATATGAAAAACTGTTTTTT.

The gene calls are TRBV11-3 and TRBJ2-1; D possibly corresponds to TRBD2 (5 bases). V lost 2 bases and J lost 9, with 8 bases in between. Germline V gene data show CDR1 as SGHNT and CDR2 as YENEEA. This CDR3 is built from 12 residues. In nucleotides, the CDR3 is TGTGCCAGCAGCTTACACGAGGGTGAGCAGTTCTTC. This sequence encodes CASSLHEGEQFF.

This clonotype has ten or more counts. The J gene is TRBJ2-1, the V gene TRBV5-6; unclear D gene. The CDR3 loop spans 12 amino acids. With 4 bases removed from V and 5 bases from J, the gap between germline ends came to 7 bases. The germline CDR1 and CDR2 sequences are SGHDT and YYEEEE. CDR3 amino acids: CASSRINNEQFF. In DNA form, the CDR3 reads TGTGCCAGCAGCCGTATTAACAATGAGCAGTTCTTC. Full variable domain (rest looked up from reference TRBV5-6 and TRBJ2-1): DAGVTQSPTHLIKTRGQQVTLRCSPKSGHDTVSWYQQALGQGPQFIFQYYEEEERQRGNFPDRFSGHQFPNYSSELNVNALLLGDSALYLCASSRINNEQFFGPGTRLTVL.